Each of the 18 T cell receptor beta chains below was sequenced from the same sample in a study. TCRdb fed the 5' RACE reads into MiXCR, producing one record per CDR3 protein. The sample holds tens of thousands of distinct CDR3 sequences; roughly 28% are singletons and the top ten take 2.2%. Treg sorting used a CD4+CD25+CD127-/low gate. The specimen sequenced was tumor-infiltrating Tregs sorted from the breast tumor. The receptors shown here come from a female donor with breast cancer.

This clonotype was recorded at least ten times. The chain has TRBV7-9 and TRBJ2-5; TRBD2 agrees at 9 bases. The CDR3 runs 14 residues. CDR1 SEHNR and CDR2 FQNEAQ come from the germline V gene (reference sequence). V was pared by 5 bases and J by 5 bases, with 6 bases of the junction left unmatched. The DNA of the CDR3 is TGTGCCAGCAGCATTAGCGGGAGAAGTGAGACCCAGTACTTC. Translation: CASSISGRSETQYF.

This clonotype was counted between two and nine times. The chain carries TRBV27 and TRBJ1-1; D is unclear. V lost 2 bases to trimming and J lost 5 bases, with 12 bases between them. Germline assignment: CDR1 MNHEY and CDR2 SMNVEV (reference sequence). The CDR3 runs 14 residues. The chain's CDR3 is CASSLNRGETEAFF. CDR3 coding DNA: TGTGCCAGCAGTTTAAATCGGGGAGAAACTGAAGCTTTCTTT.

This chain joins TRBV29-1 and TRBJ1-2, with no clear D. The germline V gene encodes CDR1 SQVTM and CDR2 ANQGSEA. The CDR3 is 13 residues long. Trimming stripped 7 bases from V and 5 bases from J, with 17 bases between. CDR3 residues: CSATKAEQYGYTF. The CDR3 DNA sequence: TGCAGCGCAACCAAGGCAGAGCAATATGGCTACACCTTC.

J is TRBJ2-7 and V is TRBV3-1; no clear D gene. CDR3 length: 13 amino acids. Trimming removed 2 bases from V and 6 bases from J, with 11 bases in between. Germline V gene data show CDR1 as LGHDT and CDR2 as YNNKEL (reference sequence). The CDR3 protein is CASSQFGSSEQYF. CDR3 nucleotides: TGTGCCAGCAGCCAATTCGGGTCGAGCGAGCAGTACTTC.

The genes are TRBV3-1 and TRBJ2-6; D is unresolved. The CDR3 contains 16 residues. V was cut by 5 bases and J by 6 bases, with 17 bases left in between. CDR1 and CDR2 (germline): LGHDT, YNNKEL (reference sequence). As DNA, the CDR3 is TGTGCCAGCAGCGTATCGGGCCCGGTATTGGCCAACGTCCTGACTTTC. Its protein is CASSVSGPVLANVLTF.

This clonotype showed up many times. The rearrangement joins TRBV5-1 to TRBJ2-1, with 8 positions matching TRBD2. J lost 5 bases, V lost 4 bases, and 5 bases had no gene match. The CDR3 sequence is 14 residues long. Germline lookup yields CDR1 SGHRS and CDR2 YFSETQ. The CDR3 is CASSDPSGHNEQFF. The DNA of the CDR3 is TGCGCCAGCAGCGACCCTAGCGGGCACAATGAGCAGTTCTTC. The variable domain in full, with the rest retrieved from reference TRBV5-1 and TRBJ2-1, is KAGVTQTPRYLIKTRGQQVTLSCSPISGHRSVSWYQQTPGQGLQFLFEYFSETQRNKGNFPGRFSGRQFSNSRSEMNVSTLELGDSALYLCASSDPSGHNEQFFGPGTRLTVL.

There are many counts of this clonotype. This sequence joins TRBV6-1 and TRBJ1-6, with 8 positions matching TRBD1. V shed 4 bases and J 8 bases; nucleotides not matched to a gene: 7. The CDR3 is made up of 15 amino acids. Germline V gives CDR1 MNHNS, CDR2 SASEGT. The CDR3 loop is CASSAWTGSYSPLHF. The CDR3 region has the DNA TGTGCCAGCAGTGCCTGGACAGGGTCGTATTCACCCCTCCACTTT.

This clonotype was found many times. The chain combines TRBV11-3 with TRBJ2-6; D unresolved. From germline, CDR1 is SGHNT and CDR2 YENEEA. The CDR3 spans 15 residues. V was trimmed by 3 bases and J by 0 bases, leaving 6 bases between them. The CDR3 here is CASSFSGSGANVLTF. CDR3 nucleotide sequence: TGTGCCAGCAGCTTCTCCGGCTCTGGGGCCAACGTCCTGACTTTC.

The sample holds many counts of this clonotype. The chain uses TRBV20-1 and TRBJ2-2; the D is unclear. V dropped 3 bases and J dropped 2 bases, with 13 bases sitting between them. The germline V gene has CDR1 DFQATT and CDR2 SNEGSKA (reference sequence). There are 15 residues in the CDR3. CDR3 coding DNA: TGCAGTGCTAGGGATAGAGTTATTAACACCGGGGAGCTGTTTTTT. As protein: CSARDRVINTGELFF.

There are many counts of this clonotype. The V gene is TRBV6-5, the J gene TRBJ1-2, with a weak D call TRBD1 (6 bases). The V gene lost 6 bases and the J gene lost 4 bases, with 15 bases spanning the gap. The CDR3 extends over 14 amino acids. The germline CDR1 and CDR2 sequences are MNHEY and SVGAGI. CDR3 protein: CASRVGTPAYGYTF. CDR3 sequence (DNA): TGTGCCAGCAGGGTAGGGACACCCGCCTATGGCTACACCTTC.

At least ten counts were recorded for this clonotype. The chain uses TRBV7-2 and TRBJ2-7; D possibly corresponds to TRBD1 (5 bases). The germline gives CDR1 SGHTA, CDR2 FQGNSA. V was cut by 5 bases and J by 2 bases, with 10 bases left in between. This CDR3 has 13 amino acids. The CDR3 region is CASSADITYEQYF. The CDR3 region has the DNA TGTGCCAGCAGCGCGGACATAACCTACGAGCAGTACTTC.

The chain couples TRBV5-4 to TRBJ2-3; D gene unclear. Looked up from germline, CDR1 is SGHNT and CDR2 is YYREEE (reference sequence). Trimming stripped 2 bases from V and 5 bases from J, with 6 bases between. This CDR3 is built from 12 residues. CDR3 amino acids: CASSFTVDTQYF. As DNA, the CDR3 is TGTGCCAGCAGCTTCACGGTAGATACGCAGTATTTT.

The chain employs TRBV20-1 and TRBJ2-5, with unresolved D. Germline CDR1 reads DFQATT; CDR2 reads SNEGSKA (reference sequence). Trimming pared 6 bases from V and 0 bases from J, leaving 11 bases between. The CDR3 covers 13 residues. The CDR3 loop is CSAHLGYQETQYF. CDR3 in DNA: TGCAGTGCCCACCTCGGGTACCAAGAGACCCAGTACTTC.

This clonotype is categorized as medium-sized (0.01 to 0.1%). The CDR3 DNA is TGTGCCACCAGCCAGGGGACTTGGGAGACCCAGTACTTC. Protein product: CATSQGTWETQYF. The chain carries TRBV15 and TRBJ2-5; TRBD1 or TRBD2 may be the D gene (6 bases each). V was shortened by 5 bases and J by 5 bases, with 12 bases between the two germline ends. The CDR3 sequence is 13 residues long. CDR1 is LNHNV and CDR2 is YYDKDF in the germline V gene (reference sequence).

Within the sample, this clonotype is medium-sized. The V gene is TRBV7-9, the J gene TRBJ1-1; D unresolved. The CDR3 consists of 14 residues. Germline V CDR1 and CDR2: SEHNR, FQNEAQ (reference sequence). V lost 0 bases and J lost 1, with 6 bases in between. This CDR3 reads CASSLAGGNTEAFF. The CDR3 region has the DNA TGTGCCAGCAGCTTAGCCGGCGGGAACACTGAAGCTTTCTTT.

The chain is built from TRBV20-1 and TRBJ1-4; D is unclear. Per the germline V gene, CDR1 is DFQATT and CDR2 is SNEGSKA (reference sequence). There are 14 residues in the CDR3. Trimming took off 5 bases at V and 7 bases at J, with 17 bases between the two ends. In DNA form, the CDR3 reads TGCAGTGCTCCCAACCGGGTCGGGAGTGAAAAACTGTTTTTT. This translates into CSAPNRVGSEKLFF.

This clonotype came up a few times. One junction end does not reproduce the germline sequence, and a read error may be involved. CDR3 nucleotides: TGCGCCAGCAGCCCCGGGGACTCTTTAGGGGAGACCCGGCACTTC. This translates into CASSPGDSLGETRHF. The chain employs TRBV5-1 and TRBJ2-5; D might be TRBD2 (6 bases). The CDR3 contains 15 residues. Germline V lookup: CDR1 SGHRS, CDR2 YFSETQ.

This clonotype showed up just a few times. The rearrangement uses TRBV18 and TRBJ2-3, with TRBD1 as a possible D gene (6 bases). Trimming removed 2 bases at V and 3 bases at J, with 9 bases between. The CDR3 length is 14 residues. Germline-derived CDR1 and CDR2 are KGHSH and LQKENI. CDR3 protein: CASSPDRRTDTQYF. The CDR3 DNA sequence: TGTGCCAGCTCACCAGACAGGCGGACAGATACGCAGTATTTT. Using reference TRBV18 and TRBJ2-3 for the parts outside the CDR3, the full variable domain is NAGVMQNPRHLVRRRGQEARLRCSPMKGHSHVYWYRQLPEEGLKFMVYLQKENIIDESGMPKERFSAEFPKEGPSILRIQQVVRGDSAAYFCASSPDRRTDTQYFGPGTRLTVL.